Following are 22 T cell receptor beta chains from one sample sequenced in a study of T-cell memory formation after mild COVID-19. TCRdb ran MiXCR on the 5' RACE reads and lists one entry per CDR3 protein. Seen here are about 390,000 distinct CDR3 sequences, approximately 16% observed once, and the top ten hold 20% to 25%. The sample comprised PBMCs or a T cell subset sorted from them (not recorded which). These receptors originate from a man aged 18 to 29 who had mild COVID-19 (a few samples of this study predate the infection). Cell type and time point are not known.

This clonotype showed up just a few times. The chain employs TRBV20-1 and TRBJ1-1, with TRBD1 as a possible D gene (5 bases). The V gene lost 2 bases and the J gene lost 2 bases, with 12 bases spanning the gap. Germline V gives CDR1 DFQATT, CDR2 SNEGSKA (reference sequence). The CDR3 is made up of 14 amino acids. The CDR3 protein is CSARKGGANTEAFF. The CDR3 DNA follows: TGCAGTGCTAGAAAAGGAGGGGCAAACACTGAAGCTTTCTTT.

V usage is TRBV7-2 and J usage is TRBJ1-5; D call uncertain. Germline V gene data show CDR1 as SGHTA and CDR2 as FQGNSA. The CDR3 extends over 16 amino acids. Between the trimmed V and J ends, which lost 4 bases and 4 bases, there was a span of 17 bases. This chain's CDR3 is CASSYRGGRYNQPQHF. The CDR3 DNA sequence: TGTGCCAGCAGCTACCGGGGTGGAAGGTATAATCAGCCCCAGCATTTT.

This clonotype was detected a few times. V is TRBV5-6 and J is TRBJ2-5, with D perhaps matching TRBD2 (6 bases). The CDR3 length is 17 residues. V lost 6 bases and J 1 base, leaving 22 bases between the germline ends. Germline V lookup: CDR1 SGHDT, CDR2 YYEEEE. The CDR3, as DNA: TGTGCCAGCACCCCGGGACTCAAGTTCACCCGCCAAGAGACCCAGTACTTC. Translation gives CASTPGLKFTRQETQYF.

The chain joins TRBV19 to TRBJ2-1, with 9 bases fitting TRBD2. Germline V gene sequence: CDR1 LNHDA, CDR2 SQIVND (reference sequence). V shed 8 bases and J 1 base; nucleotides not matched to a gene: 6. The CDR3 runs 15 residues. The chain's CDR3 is CASRPSGGSYNEQFF. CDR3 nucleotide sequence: TGTGCCAGTCGTCCCAGCGGGGGGTCCTACAATGAGCAGTTCTTC.

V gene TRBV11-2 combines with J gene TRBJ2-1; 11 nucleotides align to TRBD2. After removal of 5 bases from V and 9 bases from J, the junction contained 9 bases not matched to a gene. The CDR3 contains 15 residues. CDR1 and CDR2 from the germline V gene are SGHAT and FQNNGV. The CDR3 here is CASSTLAGGRGEQFF. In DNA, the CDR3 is TGTGCCAGCAGCACCCTAGCGGGGGGACGGGGTGAGCAGTTCTTC.

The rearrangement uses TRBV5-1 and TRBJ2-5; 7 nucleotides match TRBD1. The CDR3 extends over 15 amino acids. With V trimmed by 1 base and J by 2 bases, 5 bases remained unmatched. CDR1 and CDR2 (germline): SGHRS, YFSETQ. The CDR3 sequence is CASSLLTGTQETQYF. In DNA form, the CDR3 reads TGCGCCAGCAGCTTGTTGACAGGGACACAAGAGACCCAGTACTTC. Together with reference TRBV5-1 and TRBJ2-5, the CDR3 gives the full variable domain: KAGVTQTPRYLIKTRGQQVTLSCSPISGHRSVSWYQQTPGQGLQFLFEYFSETQRNKGNFPGRFSGRQFSNSRSEMNVSTLELGDSALYLCASSLLTGTQETQYFGPGTRLLVL.

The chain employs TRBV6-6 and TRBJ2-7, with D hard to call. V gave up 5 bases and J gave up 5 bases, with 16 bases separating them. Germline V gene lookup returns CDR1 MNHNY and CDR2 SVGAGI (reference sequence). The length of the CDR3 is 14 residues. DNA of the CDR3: TGTGCCAGCAGTACGACCCTTGGCACCCACGAGCAGTACGTC. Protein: CASSTTLGTHEQYV.

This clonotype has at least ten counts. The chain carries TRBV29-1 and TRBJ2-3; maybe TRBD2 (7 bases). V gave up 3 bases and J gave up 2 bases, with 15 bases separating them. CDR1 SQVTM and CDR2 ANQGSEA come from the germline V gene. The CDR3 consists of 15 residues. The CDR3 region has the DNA TGCAGCGTTGAGGGGGGGCGAGGGGTCACAGATACGCAGTATTTT. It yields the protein CSVEGGRGVTDTQYF.

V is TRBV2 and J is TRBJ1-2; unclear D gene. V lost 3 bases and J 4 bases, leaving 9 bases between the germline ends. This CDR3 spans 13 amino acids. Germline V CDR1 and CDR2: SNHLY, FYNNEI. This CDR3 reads CASSDIGPYGYTF. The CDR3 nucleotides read TGTGCCAGCAGTGACATAGGTCCCTATGGCTACACCTTC.

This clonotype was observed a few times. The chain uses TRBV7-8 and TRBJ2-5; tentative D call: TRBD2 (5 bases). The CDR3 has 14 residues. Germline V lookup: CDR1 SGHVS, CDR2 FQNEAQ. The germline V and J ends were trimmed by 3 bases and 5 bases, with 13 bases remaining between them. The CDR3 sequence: CASSFPPGGETQYF. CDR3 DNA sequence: TGTGCCAGCAGCTTCCCCCCGGGCGGGGAGACCCAGTACTTC. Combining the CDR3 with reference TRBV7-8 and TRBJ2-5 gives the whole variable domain GAGVSQSPRYKVAKRGQDVALRCDPISGHVSLFWYQQALGQGPEFLTYFQNEAQLDKSGLPSDRFFAERPEGSVSTLKIQRTQQEDSAVYLCASSFPPGGETQYFGPGTRLLVL.

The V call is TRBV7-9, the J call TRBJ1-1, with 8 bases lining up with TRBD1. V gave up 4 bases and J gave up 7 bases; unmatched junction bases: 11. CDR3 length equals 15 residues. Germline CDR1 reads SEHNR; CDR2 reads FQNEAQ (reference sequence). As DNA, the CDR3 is TGTGCCAGCAGCTCCACGACAGGGGCCGAGGGTGAAGCTTTCTTT. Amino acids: CASSSTTGAEGEAFF.

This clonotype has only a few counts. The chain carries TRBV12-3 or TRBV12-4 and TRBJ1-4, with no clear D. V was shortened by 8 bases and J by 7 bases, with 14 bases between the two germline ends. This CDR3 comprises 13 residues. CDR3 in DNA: TGTGCCAGCCATCCGGGGTCCCCTGAAAAACTGTTTTTT. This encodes CASHPGSPEKLFF.

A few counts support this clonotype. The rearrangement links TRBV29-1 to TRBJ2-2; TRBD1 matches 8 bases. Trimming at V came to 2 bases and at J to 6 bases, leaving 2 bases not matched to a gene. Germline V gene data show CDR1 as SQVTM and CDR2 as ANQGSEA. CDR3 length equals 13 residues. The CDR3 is CSVEIRGPGELFF. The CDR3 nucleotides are TGCAGCGTTGAAATCAGGGGGCCCGGGGAGCTGTTTTTT.

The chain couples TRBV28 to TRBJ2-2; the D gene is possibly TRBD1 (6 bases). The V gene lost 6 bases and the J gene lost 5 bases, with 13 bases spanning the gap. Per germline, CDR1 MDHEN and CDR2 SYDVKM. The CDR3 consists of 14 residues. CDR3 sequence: CASSPGHFTGELFF. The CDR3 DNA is TGTGCCAGCAGCCCGGGACACTTTACCGGGGAGCTGTTTTTT.

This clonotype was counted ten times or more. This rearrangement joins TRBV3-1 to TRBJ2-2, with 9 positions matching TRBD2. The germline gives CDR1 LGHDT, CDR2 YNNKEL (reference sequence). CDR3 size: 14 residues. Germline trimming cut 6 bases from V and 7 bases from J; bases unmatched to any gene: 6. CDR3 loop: CASRGLALGGELFF. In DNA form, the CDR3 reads TGTGCCAGCAGGGGACTAGCATTGGGCGGGGAGCTGTTTTTT.

The CDR3 DNA sequence: TGTGCCTGGAGGAGGTTGAACACTGAAGCTTTCTTT. It codes for CAWRRLNTEAFF. The chain links TRBV30 to TRBJ1-1, with D unclear. The germline V and J ends were trimmed by 3 bases and 0 bases, with 5 bases remaining between them. CDR1 is GTSNPN, CDR2 SVGIG, per germline (reference sequence). This CDR3 is built from 12 residues.

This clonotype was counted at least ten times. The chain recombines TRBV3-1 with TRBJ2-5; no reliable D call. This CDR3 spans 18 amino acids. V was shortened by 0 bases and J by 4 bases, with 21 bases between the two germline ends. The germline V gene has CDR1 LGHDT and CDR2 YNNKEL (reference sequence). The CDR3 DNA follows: TGTGCCAGCAGCCAAGATCTATTAGGGCCCACCCCAGGAGAGACCCAGTACTTC. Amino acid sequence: CASSQDLLGPTPGETQYF.

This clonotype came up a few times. CDR3 residues: CASSYSVGGAFF. The CDR3 DNA is TGTGCCAGCAGTTATTCGGTCGGTGGTGCTTTCTTT. The rearrangement links TRBV6-2 or TRBV6-3 to TRBJ1-1; D remains unclear. Germline CDR1 MNHEY, CDR2 SVGEGT. V was trimmed by 3 bases and J by 11 bases, leaving 13 bases between them. The CDR3 covers 12 residues.

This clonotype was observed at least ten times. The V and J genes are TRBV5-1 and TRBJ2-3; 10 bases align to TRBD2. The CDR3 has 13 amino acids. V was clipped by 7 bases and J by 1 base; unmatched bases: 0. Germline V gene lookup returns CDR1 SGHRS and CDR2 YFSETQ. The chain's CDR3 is CASGTSGTDTQYF. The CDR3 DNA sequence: TGCGCCAGCGGGACTAGCGGCACAGATACGCAGTATTTT.

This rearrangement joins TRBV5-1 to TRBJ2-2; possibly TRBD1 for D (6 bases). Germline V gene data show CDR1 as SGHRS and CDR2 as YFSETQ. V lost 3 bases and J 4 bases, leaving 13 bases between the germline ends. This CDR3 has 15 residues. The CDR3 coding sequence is TGCGCCAGCAGCTCGGACAGCTCGAGCACCGGGGAGCTGTTTTTT. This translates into CASSSDSSSTGELFF. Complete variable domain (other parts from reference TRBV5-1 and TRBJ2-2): KAGVTQTPRYLIKTRGQQVTLSCSPISGHRSVSWYQQTPGQGLQFLFEYFSETQRNKGNFPGRFSGRQFSNSRSEMNVSTLELGDSALYLCASSSDSSSTGELFFGEGSRLTVL.

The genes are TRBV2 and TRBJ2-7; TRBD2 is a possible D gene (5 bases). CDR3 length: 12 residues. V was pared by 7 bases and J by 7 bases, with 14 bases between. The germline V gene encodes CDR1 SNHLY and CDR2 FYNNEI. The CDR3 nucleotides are TGTGCCAGCAAACGACGCCCGGGAGAGCAGTACTTC. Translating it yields CASKRRPGEQYF.

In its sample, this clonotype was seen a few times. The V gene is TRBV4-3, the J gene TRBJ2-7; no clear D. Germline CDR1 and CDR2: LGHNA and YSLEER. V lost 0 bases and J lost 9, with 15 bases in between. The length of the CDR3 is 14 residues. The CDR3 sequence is CASSQDNSPAAQYF. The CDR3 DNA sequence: TGCGCCAGCAGCCAAGACAACTCTCCTGCCGCGCAGTACTTC.